These 29 T cell receptor beta chains were sequenced from one sample in a study of cytomegalovirus exposure and HLA in healthy donors. Both 60 Vbeta primers and 13 Jbeta primers went into the PCR. Assay: immunoSEQ multiplex PCR; the TCRdb copy retains only in-frame clones and omits some. The data show over 110,000 clones, roughly 74% seen once. What was sequenced was PBMCs. These receptor sequences come from a woman aged 40 to 49 in good health and CMV-seropositive.

The J gene is TRBJ1-1, the V gene TRBV9; no clear D gene. The germline V gene has CDR1 SGDLS and CDR2 YYNGEE. The length of the CDR3 is 16 residues. V gave up 0 bases and J gave up 0 bases, with 12 bases separating them. CDR3 loop: CASSVGVSFMNTEAFF. CDR3 bases: TGTGCCAGCAGCGTAGGAGTCTCTTTCATGAACACTGAAGCTTTCTTT.

This chain connects TRBV7-9 to TRBJ1-1; D is unclear. Germline V gene data show CDR1 as SEHNR and CDR2 as FQNEAQ (reference sequence). The CDR3 length is 13 residues. Trimming pared 3 bases from V and 0 bases from J, leaving 5 bases between. CDR3 sequence: CASSFPVNTEAFF. CDR3 bases: TGTGCCAGCAGCTTCCCCGTGAACACTGAAGCTTTCTTT.

This clone was detected only once. The chain employs TRBV5-1 and TRBJ2-5, with 7 bases lining up with TRBD1. The CDR3 loop spans 14 amino acids. V lost 4 bases to trimming and J lost 3 bases; unmatched junction nucleotides: 6. Germline V gene sequence: CDR1 SGHRS, CDR2 YFSETQ. CDR3 amino acids: CASSPGQLKETQYF. CDR3 bases: TGCGCCAGCAGCCCGGGACAGCTGAAAGAGACCCAGTACTTC. Together with reference TRBV5-1 and TRBJ2-5, the CDR3 gives the full variable domain: KAGVTQTPRYLIKTRGQQVTLSCSPISGHRSVSWYQQTPGQGLQFLFEYFSETQRNKGNFPGRFSGRQFSNSRSEMNVSTLELGDSALYLCASSPGQLKETQYFGPGTRLLVL.

V and J are TRBV6-5 and TRBJ2-5; weak D call: TRBD2 (6 bases). The V end lost 6 bases, the J end lost 9 bases, and 17 bases lay between the germline ends. Germline loops: CDR1 MNHEY, CDR2 SVGAGI. The CDR3 length is 13 residues. The CDR3 nucleotides are TGTGCCAGCAGCCGACCGGGACTCAAGGCCCAGTACTTC. This gives the protein CASSRPGLKAQYF.

This clone was picked up a small number of times. The gene calls are TRBV5-1 and TRBJ2-3; 9 bases align to TRBD2. The germline gives CDR1 SGHRS, CDR2 YFSETQ. The CDR3 sequence is 16 residues long. J gave up 2 bases and V 5 bases, and 9 bases lay outside the gene matches. In DNA, the CDR3 is TGCGCCAGCAGTCGTTCGACTAGCGGAAACACAGATACGCAGTATTTT. It is translated as CASSRSTSGNTDTQYF. The whole variable domain, remainder taken from reference TRBV5-1 and TRBJ2-3, is KAGVTQTPRYLIKTRGQQVTLSCSPISGHRSVSWYQQTPGQGLQFLFEYFSETQRNKGNFPGRFSGRQFSNSRSEMNVSTLELGDSALYLCASSRSTSGNTDTQYFGPGTRLTVL.

This clone has just a few counts. V is TRBV2 and J is TRBJ2-7, with 10 bases aligning to TRBD1. Germline V gene lookup returns CDR1 SNHLY and CDR2 FYNNEI. The CDR3 totals 12 residues. Losses at the gene ends were 6 bases for V and 4 bases for J; bases not matched to a gene: 0. The CDR3 loop is CASRGQGYEQYF. In DNA form, the CDR3 reads TGTGCCAGCAGGGGACAGGGGTACGAGCAGTACTTC.

This clone was counted a single time. The genes are TRBV6-1 and TRBJ2-7; the match to TRBD2 covers 8 bases. Germline loops: CDR1 MNHNS, CDR2 SASEGT. J gave up 5 bases and V 6 bases, and 6 bases lay outside the gene matches. CDR3 length: 13 residues. The CDR3 coding sequence is TGTGCCAGCAGAGAGACTAGCGTTCACGAGCAGTACTTC. Encoded protein: CASRETSVHEQYF.

This chain joins TRBV27 and TRBJ2-1; TRBD2 matches 8 bases. Germline V gene lookup returns CDR1 MNHEY and CDR2 SMNVEV (reference sequence). The V segment lost 6 bases and the J segment 8 bases; nucleotides outside the gene matches: 12. CDR3 length: 15 residues. The CDR3 nucleotides are TGTGCCAGCAGCAAAAGGGGACTAGAACGGGATGAGCAGTTCTTC. Translation: CASSKRGLERDEQFF.

This clone was found many times. The V call is TRBV6-1, the J call TRBJ2-1; 7 bases line up with TRBD1. This CDR3 contains 15 residues. Germline V gene data show CDR1 as MNHNS and CDR2 as SASEGT. With V trimmed by 4 bases and J by 0 bases, 3 bases remained unmatched. This chain's CDR3 is CASSAGQSSYNEQFF. CDR3 nucleotide sequence: TGTGCCAGCAGTGCGGGACAGAGCTCCTACAATGAGCAGTTCTTC.

This chain connects TRBV6-5 to TRBJ2-7; 11 nucleotides line up with TRBD2. There are 13 residues in the CDR3. The trim removed 5 bases at V and 4 bases at J, leaving 1 base unmatched. Germline-derived CDR1 and CDR2 are MNHEY and SVGAGI. CDR3: CASSRTSGYEQYF. Written as DNA, the CDR3 is TGTGCCAGCAGTAGGACTAGCGGGTACGAGCAGTACTTC.

The J gene is TRBJ2-3, the V gene TRBV1; the D call of TRBD2 is as the table states it, not checked on the DNA. TRBV1 is annotated as a pseudogene. This CDR3 comprises 16 residues. The CDR3 is CTSSFVAGGGPDTQYF. As DNA, the CDR3 is TGCACCAGCAGCTTCGTAGCGGGAGGCGGTCCAGATACGCAGTATTTT.

This rearrangement joins TRBV9 to TRBJ2-3; D is undetermined. The CDR3 consists of 16 residues. With 0 bases removed from V and 0 bases from J, the gap between germline ends came to 11 bases. The germline gives CDR1 SGDLS, CDR2 YYNGEE. CDR3 protein: CASSVAAITSTDTQYF. The CDR3 nucleotides read TGTGCCAGCAGCGTAGCCGCCATCACTAGCACAGATACGCAGTATTTT.

This rearrangement joins TRBV4-2 to TRBJ2-5, with D unresolved. Germline assignment: CDR1 LGHNA and CDR2 YNFKEQ. The CDR3 has 13 amino acids. V gave up 1 base and J gave up 2 bases, with 5 bases separating them. CDR3 DNA: TGTGCCAGCAGCCAAGGGCAACAAGAGACCCAGTACTTC. Its translation: CASSQGQQETQYF.

Here the CDR3 reads CASSPGLAGVIDTQYF. The CDR3 nucleotides are TGTGCCAGCAGCCCGGGACTAGCGGGAGTTATAGATACGCAGTATTTT. The V call is TRBV7-9, the J call TRBJ2-3, with TRBD2 matching 14 bases. The CDR3 runs 16 residues. Germline CDR1 is SEHNR and CDR2 is FQNEAQ (reference sequence). After removal of 5 bases from V and 5 bases from J, the junction contained 6 bases not matched to a gene.

The V gene is TRBV19, the J gene TRBJ1-3; maybe TRBD1 (5 bases). V lost 5 bases and J lost 4, with 12 bases in between. CDR1 and CDR2 from the germline V gene are LNHDA and SQIVND (reference sequence). There are 14 residues in the CDR3. The CDR3 loop reads CASSPRDSGNTIYF. CDR3 bases: TGTGCCAGTAGTCCCCGGGACTCAGGAAACACCATATATTTT.

This chain links TRBV5-1 with TRBJ2-5; D ambiguous. CDR1 SGHRS and CDR2 YFSETQ come from the germline V gene. Trimming stripped 1 base from V and 2 bases from J, with 6 bases between. This CDR3 has 13 residues. DNA for the CDR3: TGCGCCAGCAGCTTGCAGTTTCAAGAGACCCAGTACTTC. Its translation is CASSLQFQETQYF.

CDR3 coding DNA: TGTGCCAAAAGTGGGACAGGGAAGCTCAATGAGCAGTTCTTC. Its protein is CAKSGTGKLNEQFF. The V call is TRBV10-3, the J call TRBJ2-1, with 9 bases identical to TRBD1. Germline CDR1 reads ENHRY; CDR2 reads SYGVKD. The V segment lost 10 bases and the J segment 6 bases; nucleotides outside the gene matches: 10. The CDR3 has 14 residues.

V gene TRBV30 combines with J gene TRBJ2-3; 7 bases are shared with TRBD1. CDR3 length equals 18 residues. Germline V gene lookup returns CDR1 GTSNPN and CDR2 SVGIG (reference sequence). J lost 0 bases, V lost 0 bases, and 12 bases had no gene match. CDR3 in DNA: TGTGCCTGGAGTGTGTCCCTTGGACAGGCCCTCAGCACAGATACGCAGTATTTT. It yields the protein CAWSVSLGQALSTDTQYF.

The chain combines TRBV11-1 with TRBJ2-7, with a tentative D call TRBD2 (5 bases). CDR3 size: 14 residues. CDR1 is SGHAT, CDR2 FQDESV, per germline (reference sequence). Trimming took off 8 bases at V and 2 bases at J, with 16 bases between the two ends. The DNA of the CDR3 is TGTGCCAGCTCTCGGGTGGGAGTCACCTACGAGCAGTACTTC. It encodes CASSRVGVTYEQYF.

This clone was detected a few times. V is TRBV19 and J is TRBJ1-5; TRBD1 aligns across 9 bases. Germline CDR1 is LNHDA and CDR2 is SQIVND (reference sequence). With 1 base clipped from V and 0 bases from J, the junction kept 10 bases outside the gene matches. The CDR3 length is 19 residues. CDR3 bases: TGTGCCAGTAGTATAGGGACAGGGGAAACTATTTATAGCAATCAGCCCCAGCATTTT. Translation: CASSIGTGETIYSNQPQHF.

The chain joins TRBV28 to TRBJ2-3; D possibly corresponds to TRBD1 (6 bases). V was pared by 4 bases and J by 3 bases, with 14 bases between. The CDR3 consists of 15 residues. Germline V lookup: CDR1 MDHEN, CDR2 SYDVKM. CDR3 sequence (DNA): TGTGCCAGCAGTTCCGGGACACGGATAACAGATACGCAGTATTTT. Translating gives CASSSGTRITDTQYF. Based on the CDR3 plus reference TRBV28 and TRBJ2-3, the full variable domain is DVKVTQSSRYLVKRTGEKVFLECVQDMDHENMFWYRQDPGLGLRLIYFSYDVKMKEKGDIPEGYSVSREKKERFSLILESASTNQTSMYLCASSSGTRITDTQYFGPGTRLTVL.

V gene TRBV19 combines with J gene TRBJ2-1, with D possibly TRBD2 on 5 matching bases. The CDR3 runs 13 residues. Germline V gene lookup returns CDR1 LNHDA and CDR2 SQIVND (reference sequence). V shed 3 bases and J shed 7 bases, with 10 bases lying between them. Written as DNA, the CDR3 is TGTGCCAGTAGTATCGGGCGGAGGAATGAGCAGTTCTTC. Translating gives CASSIGRRNEQFF. The full variable domain, in which reference TRBV19 and TRBJ2-1 provide the parts outside the CDR3, is DGGITQSPKYLFRKEGQNVTLSCEQNLNHDAMYWYRQDPGQGLRLIYYSQIVNDFQKGDIAEGYSVSREKKESFPLTVTSAQKNPTAFYLCASSIGRRNEQFFGPGTRLTVL.

As concerns this clone: Other DNA sequences in the same sample also yield this CDR3. This chain joins TRBV29-1 and TRBJ1-2; tentatively, D is TRBD1 (6 bases). Germline-derived CDR1 and CDR2 are SQVTM and ANQGSEA. CDR3 length: 12 amino acids. V lost 3 bases and J 4 bases, leaving 9 bases between the germline ends. The CDR3 spells CSVEGRGYGYTF. In DNA, the CDR3 is TGCAGCGTTGAGGGCAGGGGCTATGGCTACACCTTC.

This chain links TRBV28 with TRBJ1-2; a weak D match, TRBD1 (6 bases). CDR1 is MDHEN and CDR2 is SYDVKM in the germline V gene. V was pared by 4 bases and J by 6 bases, with 6 bases between. This CDR3 is built from 11 residues. CDR3 residues: CASSSGDGYTF. The DNA of the CDR3 is TGTGCCAGCAGTTCAGGGGATGGCTACACCTTC.

This rearrangement joins TRBV5-1 to TRBJ1-1, with D hard to call. Germline lookup yields CDR1 SGHRS and CDR2 YFSETQ. The CDR3 covers 13 residues. Trimming took 3 bases from V and 2 from J, leaving 8 bases between them. Here the CDR3 DNA reads TGCGCCAGCAGCTCTGGGCATAACACTGAAGCTTTCTTT. Residues: CASSSGHNTEAFF.

The rearrangement joins TRBV7-2 to TRBJ1-5, with D perhaps TRBD1 (6 bases). V lost 1 base, J lost 1 base, and 8 bases lay in between. This CDR3 has 15 residues. The germline CDR1 and CDR2 sequences are SGHTA and FQGNSA. CDR3 coding DNA: TGTGCCAGCAGCTTAGGGACAGCCAGCAATCAGCCCCAGCATTTT. This encodes CASSLGTASNQPQHF.

The chain is built from TRBV5-5 and TRBJ2-7, with 7 bases matching TRBD1. The CDR3 runs to 14 residues. V trimming: 3 bases; J trimming: 3 bases; junction bases outside the gene matches: 6. CDR1 and CDR2 (germline): SGHKS, YYEKEE (reference sequence). DNA for the CDR3: TGTGCCAGCAGCTCCTCGGGACAGCGCTACGAGCAGTACTTC. The encoded protein is CASSSSGQRYEQYF.

The sample holds a few counts of this clone. The J gene is TRBJ2-2, the V gene TRBV5-1; 13 nucleotides agree with TRBD2. Germline V gene data show CDR1 as SGHRS and CDR2 as YFSETQ. V was clipped by 4 bases and J by 8 bases; unmatched bases: 5. This CDR3 has 15 residues. The CDR3 bases are TGCGCCAGCAGCGGACTAGCGGGGGAGACTGGGGAGCTGTTTTTT. It is translated as CASSGLAGETGELFF.

The rearrangement uses TRBV19 and TRBJ2-5; tentative D call: TRBD1 (6 bases). The V gene's germline CDR1 is LNHDA and CDR2 SQIVND (reference sequence). V was cut by 2 bases and J by 3 bases, with 10 bases left in between. The CDR3 has 14 amino acids. CDR3 in amino acids: CASSISRGEETQYF. As DNA, the CDR3 is TGTGCCAGTAGTATATCCAGGGGAGAAGAGACCCAGTACTTC.